This TCR beta chain was captured in a study of cytomegalovirus exposure and HLA in healthy donors. This clone was observed a single time. TCRdb's table, derived via immunoSEQ multiplex PCR, lists solely in-frame clones and lacks some. Counted here are some 210,000 clones, more than 75% occurring once; the ten biggest clones make up roughly 2%. The sequence derives from a woman aged 18-29 years in good health and CMV-seropositive. The source material was PBMCs.

The CDR3 region has the DNA TGTGCCAGCAGCTTAGATAGTGCAGGGCTCTACAATGAGCAGTTCTTC. This encodes CASSLDSAGLYNEQFF. This chain links TRBV11-2 with TRBJ2-1; weak D call: TRBD1 (5 bases). CDR3 length: 16 amino acids. The V and J ends lost 0 bases and 3 bases respectively, with 12 bases between them. Germline V CDR1 and CDR2: SGHAT, FQNNGV.